The 21 T cell receptor beta chains below were found in one sample sequenced in a study of CD8+ T cells in alopecia areata (dated by TCRdb to between 2017 and 2018). What the time point label conveys for this sample: less than 25 weeks on oral tofacitinib. The treatment or condition label of this sample denotes: oral pan-JAK inhibitor, 5-10 mg twice daily. Library preparation employed the immunoSEQ multiplex PCR assay. RNA was extracted from all samples and reverse transcribed into cDNA, which served as template for TCR sequencing. The immuneACCESS repertoire file appears here via TCRdb, limited to in-frame rearrangements. These files lack a portion of the clones; in checked studies, under half of the deficit traces to unresolved V genes, and the cause of the others is not known. This sample holds under 350,000 clones; 58% were observed only once. Together, the top ten hold about 1.8% of the sample.

The specimen comprised CD4+ T cells sorted from blood, sampled at week 24, from a patient treated with tofacitinib. These receptors came from a human donor with alopecia areata.

V usage is TRBV7-2 and J usage is TRBJ2-1; 11 positions agree with TRBD2. V lost 5 bases and J lost 4; bases outside the gene matches: 4. The CDR3 is 15 residues long. Per the germline V gene, CDR1 is SGHTA and CDR2 is FQGNSA. CDR3 sequence (DNA): TGTGCCAGCAGCCCGACTAGCGGGGCGTACAATGAGCAGTTCTTC. This encodes CASSPTSGAYNEQFF. The variable domain in full, with the rest retrieved from reference TRBV7-2 and TRBJ2-1, is GAGVSQSPSNKVTEKGKDVELRCDPISGHTALYWYRQSLGQGLEFLIYFQGNSAPDKSGLPSDRFSAERTGGSVSTLTIQRTQQEDSAVYLCASSPTSGAYNEQFFGPGTRLTVL.

This clone was found a few times. The genes are TRBV7-2 and TRBJ1-2; a weak D match, TRBD1 (6 bases). Trimming removed 5 bases from V and 6 bases from J, with 28 bases in between. Germline values: CDR1 SGHTA, CDR2 FQGNSA. The CDR3 runs to 18 residues. This chain's CDR3 is CASSPQGRELATRNGYTF. The CDR3 DNA follows: TGTGCCAGCAGCCCACAGGGAAGAGAGTTAGCTACGAGGAATGGCTACACCTTC.

This chain joins TRBV29-1 and TRBJ2-2; no clear D gene. In germline, CDR1 is SQVTM, CDR2 ANQGSEA. V lost 3 bases, J lost 0 bases, and 8 bases lay in between. The CDR3 length is 14 residues. This chain's CDR3 is CSVEGRTNTGELFF. The CDR3 DNA follows: TGCAGCGTTGAGGGCAGAACGAACACCGGGGAGCTGTTTTTT.

This clone was seen just once. The V call is TRBV18, the J call TRBJ2-7; 8 bases agree with TRBD1. Germline V CDR1 and CDR2: KGHSH, LQKENI. J was trimmed by 5 bases and V by 3 bases; bases with no gene match: 6. The CDR3 has 14 residues. DNA of the CDR3: TGTGCCAGCTCACCGATCCCGACAGGGGACGAGCAGTACTTC. It is translated as CASSPIPTGDEQYF.

The chain carries TRBV4-1 and TRBJ2-2; 9 bases are a match to TRBD2. This CDR3 comprises 16 residues. CDR1 MGHRA and CDR2 YSYEKL come from the germline V gene. Trimming at V came to 1 base and at J to 1 base, leaving 1 base not matched to a gene. CDR3 in DNA: TGCGCCAGCAGCCAAGGACTAGCGGTGAACACCGGGGAGCTGTTTTTT. Translating gives CASSQGLAVNTGELFF.

V usage is TRBV27 and J usage is TRBJ2-5; no reliable D call. V was trimmed by 4 bases and J by 4 bases, leaving 10 bases between them. CDR3 length: 13 residues. The germline gives CDR1 MNHEY, CDR2 SMNVEV (reference sequence). The CDR3 DNA reads TGTGCCAGCAGTTCGTCATCAAGAGAGACCCAGTACTTC. This translates into CASSSSSRETQYF.

The chain has TRBV6-6 and TRBJ1-2; tentatively, D is TRBD1 (5 bases). The CDR3 runs 14 residues. The germline gives CDR1 MNHNY, CDR2 SVGAGI (reference sequence). The germline V and J ends were trimmed by 2 bases and 3 bases, with 10 bases remaining between them. The CDR3 loop is CASSYPDTYYGYTF. As DNA, the CDR3 is TGTGCCAGCAGTTACCCGGACACATACTATGGCTACACCTTC.

This rearrangement joins TRBV4-3 to TRBJ1-6; maybe TRBD1 (5 bases). Germline CDR1 and CDR2: LGHNA and YSLEER. V was shortened by 2 bases and J by 10 bases, with 12 bases between the two germline ends. This CDR3 has 14 residues. The CDR3 DNA sequence: TGCGCCAGCAGCCAAAAAGACAGTCGGTCACCCCTCCACTTT. Encoded protein: CASSQKDSRSPLHF.

This chain uses TRBV20-1 with TRBJ1-2; D gene ambiguous. Germline CDR1 is DFQATT and CDR2 is SNEGSKA (reference sequence). This CDR3 has 11 amino acids. V lost 3 bases and J 4 bases, leaving 6 bases between the germline ends. CDR3 sequence (DNA): TGCAGTGCTAGTGGAATCTATGGCTACACCTTC. Encoded protein: CSASGIYGYTF.

The chain has TRBV30 and TRBJ1-2; D gene uncertain. The length of the CDR3 is 13 residues. Deletions cut 4 bases from V and 4 bases from J, with 13 bases between. The V gene's germline CDR1 is GTSNPN and CDR2 SVGIG (reference sequence). The CDR3 nucleotides read TGTGCCTGGACCCGGCAGCACTCCTATGGCTACACCTTC. Its translation is CAWTRQHSYGYTF.

This clone is a singleton in its sample. The genes are TRBV9 and TRBJ1-6; 9 nucleotides align to TRBD1. V was clipped by 3 bases and J by 10 bases; unmatched bases: 5. The CDR3 is made up of 14 amino acids. In germline, CDR1 is SGDLS, CDR2 YYNGEE. CDR3: CASSEGQGFSPLHF. The CDR3, as DNA: TGTGCCAGCAGCGAGGGACAGGGTTTCTCACCCCTCCACTTT.

The chain links TRBV20-1 to TRBJ2-4, with TRBD2 as a possible D gene (5 bases). Between the trimmed V and J ends, which lost 1 base and 10 bases, there was a span of 8 bases. The CDR3 consists of 11 residues. Per the germline V gene, CDR1 is DFQATT and CDR2 is SNEGSKA (reference sequence). In nucleotides, the CDR3 is TGCAGTGCTAGAGCGGGGAAAATTCAGTACTTC. Its protein is CSARAGKIQYF.

This clone has a handful of counts. This sequence joins TRBV7-2 and TRBJ1-2; D gene uncertain. The length of the CDR3 is 16 residues. Trimming shortened V by 1 base and J by 1 base, and 13 bases separated the two germline ends. Germline lookup yields CDR1 SGHTA and CDR2 FQGNSA. The CDR3 here is CASSLGQRKFNYGYTF. DNA for the CDR3: TGTGCCAGCAGCTTAGGCCAGCGAAAATTTAACTATGGCTACACCTTC.

This clone has just a few counts. This chain connects TRBV11-2 to TRBJ2-7; the D gene is possibly TRBD1 (6 bases). This CDR3 spans 16 amino acids. V lost 4 bases and J 7 bases, leaving 23 bases between the germline ends. Germline-derived CDR1 and CDR2 are SGHAT and FQNNGV. In DNA form, the CDR3 reads TGTGCCAGCAGCTATTACAGGGTTTCAGGGGTTCGGGAGCAGTACTTC. Translated, it gives CASSYYRVSGVREQYF.

Only a few counts were recorded for this clone. This specimen includes other DNA sequences encoding the same CDR3. V gene TRBV30 combines with J gene TRBJ2-7; TRBD1 matches 9 bases. CDR1 GTSNPN and CDR2 SVGIG come from the germline V gene (reference sequence). The CDR3 runs 13 residues. The V gene end was trimmed by 1 base and the J gene end by 3 bases; junction bases not matched to a gene: 1. The CDR3 is CAWSADRGYEQYF. The CDR3, as DNA: TGTGCCTGGAGTGCGGACAGGGGCTACGAGCAGTACTTC.

CDR3 sequence reads: CASSPRLAGLYEQYF. CDR3 DNA sequence: TGTGCCAGCAGTCCCAGACTAGCGGGGCTCTACGAGCAGTACTTC. V gene TRBV27 combines with J gene TRBJ2-7; 11 nucleotides agree with TRBD2. Germline values: CDR1 MNHEY, CDR2 SMNVEV (reference sequence). The trim removed 5 bases at V and 3 bases at J, leaving 6 bases unmatched. This CDR3 contains 15 residues.

The chain is built from TRBV14 and TRBJ2-7, with 7 bases that match TRBD1. Germline V gene data show CDR1 as SGHDN and CDR2 as FVKESK. With 5 bases clipped from V and 5 bases from J, the junction kept 15 bases outside the gene matches. The CDR3 covers 16 residues. Here the CDR3 DNA reads TGTGCCAGCAGCTCTATTCGGACAGGCTTGGGGAACGAGCAGTACTTC. Its protein is CASSSIRTGLGNEQYF.

The rearrangement joins TRBV5-1 to TRBJ2-7; D remains unclear. Germline loops: CDR1 SGHRS, CDR2 YFSETQ. The germline V and J ends were trimmed by 4 bases and 0 bases, with 5 bases remaining between them. The CDR3 contains 12 residues. The CDR3 bases are TGCGCCAGCAGCACGAGCTCCTACGAGCAGTACTTC. This sequence encodes CASSTSSYEQYF.

The CDR3 reads CASSLLPGEGETQYF. The CDR3 DNA reads TGTGCCAGCAGCTTATTGCCGGGGGAGGGAGAGACCCAGTACTTC. The J gene is TRBJ2-5, the V gene TRBV11-3; 7 bases line up with TRBD2. V shed 2 bases and J 4 bases; nucleotides not matched to a gene: 7. From germline, CDR1 is SGHNT and CDR2 YENEEA. The CDR3 totals 15 residues.

The chain uses TRBV2 and TRBJ2-7; 7 bases map to TRBD1. V lost 5 bases, J lost 0 bases, and 4 bases stayed unmatched. There are 14 residues in the CDR3. Germline CDR1 is SNHLY and CDR2 is FYNNEI. The CDR3 DNA reads TGTGCCAGCAGTTCGACAGGGAGCTCCTACGAGCAGTACTTC. It is translated as CASSSTGSSYEQYF.

This clone was detected only once. The chain combines TRBV7-9 with TRBJ2-5; possibly TRBD1 for D (6 bases). Germline CDR1 is SEHNR and CDR2 is FQNEAQ (reference sequence). The ends were cut back, 4 bases at V and 1 base at J, with 16 bases in the middle. The CDR3 is made up of 16 amino acids. The CDR3 coding sequence is TGTGCCAGCAGCTCCGGACAGCTATTCCCCCAAGAGACCCAGTACTTC. Encoded protein: CASSSGQLFPQETQYF. The variable domain in full, with the rest retrieved from reference TRBV7-9 and TRBJ2-5, is DTGVSQNPRHKITKRGQNVTFRCDPISEHNRLYWYRQTLGQGPEFLTYFQNEAQLEKSRLLSDRFSAERPKGSFSTLEIQRTEQGDSAMYLCASSSGQLFPQETQYFGPGTRLLVL.